The next 27 T cell receptor beta chains were all read from a single sample in a study of T cells in Graves' hyperthyroidism and ophthalmopathy (dated by TCRdb to 2018 to 2020). The protocol used for the library was multiplex PCR. The sample was run on an Illumina HiSeq 2000. Amplification of TCR beta CDR3 regions was carried out from RNA transcripts. A first-round RT-PCR of the TCR CDR3 used the HTBI primer set with the Qiagen OneStep RT-PCR kit. The public reads were reprocessed in TCRdb via fastp at Q25 and MiXCR, keeping in-frame beta chains. Rows are combined by CDR3 protein, so each entry shows the most common genes and DNA. The sample records 45,000 to 50,000 distinct CDR3 sequences, about half of which are singletons. 30% to 35% of the sample lies in the top ten. Source material: peripheral blood or thyroid tissue (not recorded which). The receptors here all came from a woman between 45 and 65 years old with Graves' hyperthyroidism.

This clonotype was seen ten or more times. The chain recombines TRBV24-1 with TRBJ2-7; 8 bases map to TRBD1. Germline CDR1 is KGHDR and CDR2 is SFDVKD. The CDR3 contains 16 residues. V gave up 4 bases and J gave up 6 bases; unmatched junction bases: 13. The CDR3 nucleotides read TGTGCCACCAGTGACTACGACGGACAGGGCAGAGGCGAGCAGTACTTC. It yields the protein CATSDYDGQGRGEQYF.

This clonotype was counted at least ten times. V and J are TRBV5-1 and TRBJ1-1; D is unclear. The germline V and J ends were trimmed by 0 bases and 4 bases, with 13 bases remaining between them. Germline V gene sequence: CDR1 SGHRS, CDR2 YFSETQ. The CDR3 has 15 amino acids. The CDR3 coding sequence is TGCGCCAGCAGCTTGGTCCCGGGGATTGGCACTGAAGCTTTCTTT. Amino acid sequence: CASSLVPGIGTEAFF.

This clonotype was counted ten times or more. CDR3 sequence (DNA): TGTGCCAGCAGTGAATGGGGACAGGCAAATCAGCCCCAGCATTTT. Protein: CASSEWGQANQPQHF. This rearrangement joins TRBV6-1 to TRBJ1-5; 8 bases are a match to TRBD1. The CDR3 spans 15 residues. Trimming took 2 bases from V and 4 from J; bases not matched to a gene: 4. The germline CDR1 and CDR2 sequences are MNHNS and SASEGT.

A single count supports this clonotype. The chain couples TRBV5-5 to TRBJ1-1, with D hard to call. CDR3 length: 13 amino acids. CDR1 is SGHKS and CDR2 is YYEKEE in the germline V gene (reference sequence). The V end lost 0 bases, the J end lost 5 bases, and 8 bases lay between the germline ends. The CDR3 region has the DNA TGTGCCAGCAGCTTGGTTCTTGAGACTGAAGCTTTCTTT. Translation gives CASSLVLETEAFF.

Note on this clonotype: An end of the junction does not agree with germline; a read error may underlie this. This sequence joins TRBV10-3 and TRBJ2-7; TRBD2 agrees at 11 bases. The germline CDR1 and CDR2 sequences are ENHRY and SYGVKD. This CDR3 has 14 amino acids. In DNA, the CDR3 is TGTGCCAACAGTGTCACTAGCGGGAGAGGCGAGCAGTACTTC. This encodes CANSVTSGRGEQYF.

This clonotype was picked up many times. The rearrangement uses TRBV5-5 and TRBJ2-7; 10 nucleotides agree with TRBD2. CDR1 and CDR2 from the germline V gene are SGHKS and YYEKEE (reference sequence). With V trimmed by 0 bases and J by 3 bases, 3 bases remained unmatched. The CDR3 covers 15 residues. The chain's CDR3 is CASSLGPSGSYEQYF. The CDR3 DNA reads TGTGCCAGCAGCTTGGGACCTAGCGGGAGCTACGAGCAGTACTTC.

This clonotype was counted ten times or more. The chain couples TRBV6-6 to TRBJ1-4, with TRBD1 identical over 9 bases. V lost 5 bases to trimming and J lost 0 bases; unmatched junction nucleotides: 7. Germline CDR1 MNHNY, CDR2 SVGAGI (reference sequence). The CDR3 sequence is 17 residues long. As DNA, the CDR3 is TGTGCCAGCAGTCCGGACAGGGGCCTACCAACTAATGAAAAACTGTTTTTT. Residues: CASSPDRGLPTNEKLFF.

This clonotype was counted ten times or more. The chain recombines TRBV29-1 with TRBJ2-5, with D perhaps matching TRBD2 (6 bases). Germline V gives CDR1 SQVTM, CDR2 ANQGSEA. This CDR3 is 14 amino acids long. The V and J ends lost 7 bases and 5 bases respectively, with 20 bases between them. CDR3 in amino acids: CSATEGHGGETQYF. DNA of the CDR3: TGCAGCGCTACCGAGGGGCACGGAGGGGAGACCCAGTACTTC.

This clonotype was counted only a few times. V is TRBV10-3 and J is TRBJ1-5; 8 nucleotides agree with TRBD1. The J segment lost 5 bases and the V segment lost 6 bases, leaving 12 bases of the junction unmatched. The CDR3 contains 16 residues. The V gene's germline CDR1 is ENHRY and CDR2 SYGVKD. The CDR3 DNA follows: TGTGCCATCAGGGCCGCAGGGGGCGCGCACCATCAGCCCCAGCATTTT. This codes for CAIRAAGGAHHQPQHF.

The chain uses TRBV6-1 and TRBJ2-5; D possibly uses TRBD1 or TRBD2 (5 bases each). Germline V gene lookup returns CDR1 MNHNS and CDR2 SASEGT. The V end lost 7 bases, the J end lost 3 bases, and 18 bases lay between the germline ends. The CDR3 covers 15 residues. The CDR3 nucleotides read TGTGCCAGCACCTACGGGGCAGGGCCGGAAGAGACCCAGTACTTC. Its translation is CASTYGAGPEETQYF.

The rearrangement joins TRBV20-1 to TRBJ2-7; 8 nucleotides match TRBD1. The V segment lost 3 bases and the J segment 7 bases; nucleotides outside the gene matches: 5. CDR1 and CDR2 from the germline V gene are DFQATT and SNEGSKA (reference sequence). This CDR3 comprises 12 residues. CDR3 DNA sequence: TGCAGTGCTAGTGTCAGGGGGCAGGAGCAGTACTTC. Protein product: CSASVRGQEQYF.

Concerning this clonotype itself: This may be a read error: a much more frequent sequence differs by one nucleotide. The chain combines TRBV15 with TRBJ2-2; 7 nucleotides align to TRBD1. V dropped 5 bases and J dropped 1; count of bases not matched to a gene: 4. This CDR3 comprises 15 residues. The germline V gene encodes CDR1 LNHNV and CDR2 YYDKDF (reference sequence). The CDR3 here is CATSRDSENTGELFF. The CDR3 coding sequence is TGTGCCACCAGCCGGGACAGCGAGAACACCGGGGAGCTGTTTTTT.

This clonotype was detected many times. The rearrangement joins TRBV28 to TRBJ2-5, with TRBD1 matching over 7 bases. V shed 5 bases, J shed 3 bases, and the junction held 6 bases outside the gene matches. Germline V gene sequence: CDR1 MDHEN, CDR2 SYDVKM. This CDR3 region has 14 residues. CDR3 in amino acids: CASSLRQGKETQYF. The CDR3 nucleotides read TGTGCCAGCAGTCTACGACAGGGAAAAGAGACCCAGTACTTC.

This clonotype was seen ten or more times. A read error may produce the germline difference seen at one junction end. The chain has TRBV29-1 and TRBJ1-1; tentative D call: TRBD1 (6 bases). Germline V gives CDR1 SQVTM, CDR2 ANQGSEA. The CDR3 spans 12 residues. The CDR3 DNA is TGCAGCACGGATCAGGGGAACGCTGAAGCTTTCTTT. This sequence encodes CSTDQGNAEAFF.

This clonotype occurred once. The genes are TRBV4-1 and TRBJ1-1; TRBD1 agrees at 9 bases. From germline, CDR1 is MGHRA and CDR2 YSYEKL. V lost 1 base and J lost 8; bases outside the gene matches: 8. There are 15 residues in the CDR3. The CDR3 nucleotides read TGCGCCAGCAGCCAAGCTTGGGGGACAGGGTACGAAGCTTTCTTT. As protein: CASSQAWGTGYEAFF.

The V and J genes are TRBV5-1 and TRBJ1-2; no reliable D call. CDR1 and CDR2 from the germline V gene are SGHRS and YFSETQ. Trimming pared 0 bases from V and 6 bases from J, leaving 24 bases between. This CDR3 contains 18 residues. CDR3: CASSLGLAGQAGADGYTF. The CDR3 DNA sequence: TGCGCCAGCAGCTTGGGGCTGGCAGGCCAGGCTGGCGCGGATGGCTACACCTTC.

This clonotype qualifies as medium-sized (0.01 to 0.1%). The J gene is TRBJ2-5, the V gene TRBV20-1; D gene uncertain. The CDR3 is 11 residues long. The V gene lost 1 base and the J gene lost 12 bases, with 12 bases spanning the gap. Germline CDR1 is DFQATT and CDR2 is SNEGSKA (reference sequence). The CDR3 region has the DNA TGCAGTGCTAGAGGCTCGAAATCAGAGTACTTC. Residues: CSARGSKSEYF.

The table lists this clonotype with many counts. The chain couples TRBV19 to TRBJ2-2, with 9 bases lining up with TRBD1. Per the germline V gene, CDR1 is LNHDA and CDR2 is SQIVND (reference sequence). The CDR3 consists of 16 residues. With 6 bases clipped from V and 0 bases from J, the junction kept 5 bases outside the gene matches. This chain's CDR3 is CASSLGQGTNTGELFF. DNA for the CDR3: TGTGCCAGTAGCTTGGGACAGGGAACGAACACCGGGGAGCTGTTTTTT.

The rearrangement links TRBV2 to TRBJ2-7; 8 bases agree with TRBD1. Unmatched junction bases numbered 6, after V lost 8 bases and J lost 3 bases. Germline loops: CDR1 SNHLY, CDR2 FYNNEI. This CDR3 has 13 amino acids. The CDR3 region has the DNA TGTGCCAGCGCCAGGGGGCCGAACTACGAGCAGTACTTC. Translated: CASARGPNYEQYF.

This clonotype was recorded at least ten times. V is TRBV20-1 and J is TRBJ2-7; TRBD2 agrees at 8 bases. Germline V gene lookup returns CDR1 DFQATT and CDR2 SNEGSKA (reference sequence). The CDR3 covers 14 residues. J lost 2 bases, V lost 5 bases, and 8 bases had no gene match. In DNA form, the CDR3 reads TGCAGTGCTCCCCAGTTAGCGGGACCCTACGAGCAGTACTTC. Encoded protein: CSAPQLAGPYEQYF.

This clonotype is medium-sized. The rearrangement uses TRBV27 and TRBJ1-6; D uncertain. In germline, CDR1 is MNHEY, CDR2 SMNVEV (reference sequence). Trimming shortened V by 1 base and J by 10 bases, and 8 bases separated the two germline ends. The CDR3 has 13 amino acids. CDR3 nucleotide sequence: TGTGCCAGCAGTTTATACCAAGGATCACCCCTCCACTTT. Protein: CASSLYQGSPLHF.

This clonotype was seen at least ten times. The rearrangement links TRBV28 to TRBJ2-5; maybe TRBD1 (7 bases). The CDR3 is made up of 14 amino acids. Germline CDR1 reads MDHEN; CDR2 reads SYDVKM. The V end lost 5 bases, the J end lost 5 bases, and 15 bases lay between the germline ends. The CDR3 here is CASSRQGGWETQYF. CDR3 bases: TGTGCCAGCAGTAGACAGGGAGGTTGGGAGACCCAGTACTTC.

The chain joins TRBV27 to TRBJ2-2, with 8 bases fitting TRBD1. The CDR3 spans 17 residues. J lost 5 bases, V lost 6 bases, and 14 bases had no gene match. Germline-derived CDR1 and CDR2 are MNHEY and SMNVEV (reference sequence). The CDR3 loop reads CASSTFYSGTGTGELFF. In DNA, the CDR3 is TGTGCCAGCAGCACGTTTTACTCCGGGACAGGTACCGGGGAGCTGTTTTTT.

This sequence joins TRBV7-2 and TRBJ1-2; TRBD1 aligns across 9 bases. The CDR3 length is 14 residues. Germline values: CDR1 SGHTA, CDR2 FQGNSA. V was pared by 5 bases and J by 2 bases, with 3 bases of the junction left unmatched. The CDR3 sequence: CASSTQGANYGYTF. The CDR3 nucleotides read TGTGCCAGCAGCACACAGGGGGCGAACTATGGCTACACCTTC.

This clonotype was found many times. The chain carries TRBV6-1 and TRBJ1-1; 7 positions agree with TRBD1. Germline trimming cut 5 bases from V and 3 bases from J; bases unmatched to any gene: 6. This CDR3 has 14 amino acids. The V gene's germline CDR1 is MNHNS and CDR2 SASEGT. The CDR3 region is CASSTRTGDTEAFF. For the CDR3, the DNA is TGTGCCAGCAGTACTAGGACAGGAGACACTGAAGCTTTCTTT.

At least ten counts were recorded for this clonotype. CDR3 amino acids: CASSLEGGPVPGRLSYEQYF. The CDR3 DNA is TGTGCCAGCAGCTTAGAGGGTGGGCCTGTCCCGGGACGTCTCTCCTACGAGCAGTACTTC. V is TRBV7-6 and J is TRBJ2-7; D may match TRBD1 or TRBD2 (5 bases each). The CDR3 contains 20 residues. CDR1 and CDR2 (germline): SGHVS, FNYEAQ. Trimming cost V 1 base and J 0 bases, with 25 bases left between them.

V is TRBV7-2 and J is TRBJ2-3; D not resolved. The V and J ends lost 5 bases and 6 bases respectively, with 9 bases between them. This CDR3 comprises 12 residues. Germline CDR1 reads SGHTA; CDR2 reads FQGNSA. The CDR3 is CASSPLGDTQYF. CDR3 DNA sequence: TGTGCCAGCAGCCCGCTGGGGGATACGCAGTATTTT.